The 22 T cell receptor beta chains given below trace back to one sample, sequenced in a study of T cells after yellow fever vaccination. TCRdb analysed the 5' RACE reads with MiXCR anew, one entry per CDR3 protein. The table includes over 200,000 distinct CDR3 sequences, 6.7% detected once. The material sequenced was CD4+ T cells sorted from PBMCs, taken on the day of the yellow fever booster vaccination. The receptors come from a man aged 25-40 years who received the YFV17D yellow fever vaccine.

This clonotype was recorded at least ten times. The DNA for the CDR3 is TGTGCCAGCAGCTTGGTAATAGCCGGAACAGATACGCAGTATTTT. It translates to CASSLVIAGTDTQYF. The chain combines TRBV5-5 with TRBJ2-3; unclear D gene. Germline CDR1 reads SGHKS; CDR2 reads YYEKEE (reference sequence). V lost 0 bases, J lost 3 bases, and 11 bases lay in between. This CDR3 region has 15 residues.

CDR3 protein: CASSSGVRSQETQYF. In DNA form, the CDR3 reads TGCGCCAGCAGTTCTGGGGTCAGGAGCCAAGAGACCCAGTACTTC. J is TRBJ2-5 and V is TRBV5-1, with unresolved D. With 5 bases removed from V and 1 base from J, the gap between germline ends came to 15 bases. Germline V gives CDR1 SGHRS, CDR2 YFSETQ. The CDR3 covers 15 residues.

For the CDR3, the DNA is TGTGCCAGCAGTTTTCAGGGACAGATCTCGGGCTACACCTTC. Translating gives CASSFQGQISGYTF. The rearrangement links TRBV12-3 or TRBV12-4 to TRBJ1-2, with 7 bases matching TRBD1. This CDR3 has 14 residues. The V segment lost 3 bases and the J segment 8 bases; nucleotides outside the gene matches: 9.

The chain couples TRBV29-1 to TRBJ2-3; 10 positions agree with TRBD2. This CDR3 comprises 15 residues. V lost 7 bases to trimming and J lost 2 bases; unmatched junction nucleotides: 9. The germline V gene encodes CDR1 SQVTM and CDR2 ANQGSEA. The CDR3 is CSAGGTSENTDTQYF. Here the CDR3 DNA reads TGCAGCGCCGGGGGGACTAGCGAGAACACAGATACGCAGTATTTT.

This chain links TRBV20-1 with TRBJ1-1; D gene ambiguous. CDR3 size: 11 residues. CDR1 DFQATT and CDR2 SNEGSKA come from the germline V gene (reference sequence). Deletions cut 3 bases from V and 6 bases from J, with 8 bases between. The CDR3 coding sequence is TGCAGTGCTAGGGAGGTCCCTGAAGCTTTCTTT. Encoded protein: CSAREVPEAFF.

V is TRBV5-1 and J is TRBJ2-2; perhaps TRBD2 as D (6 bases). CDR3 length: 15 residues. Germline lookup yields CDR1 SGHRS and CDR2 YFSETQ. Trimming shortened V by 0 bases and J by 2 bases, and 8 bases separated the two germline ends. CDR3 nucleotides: TGCGCCAGCAGCTTGGAGGCGGGAAACACCGGGGAGCTGTTTTTT. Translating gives CASSLEAGNTGELFF.

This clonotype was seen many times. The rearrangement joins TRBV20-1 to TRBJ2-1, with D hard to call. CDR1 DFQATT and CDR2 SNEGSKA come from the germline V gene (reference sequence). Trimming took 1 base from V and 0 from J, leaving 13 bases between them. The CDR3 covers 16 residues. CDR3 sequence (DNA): TGCAGTGCTAGAGGACCGTGGGCCAGCTCCTACAATGAGCAGTTCTTC. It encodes CSARGPWASSYNEQFF.

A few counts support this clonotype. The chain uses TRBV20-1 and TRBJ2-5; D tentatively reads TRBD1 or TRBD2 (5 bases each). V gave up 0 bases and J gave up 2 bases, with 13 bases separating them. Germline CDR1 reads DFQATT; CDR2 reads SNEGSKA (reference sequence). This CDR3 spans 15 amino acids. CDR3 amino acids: CSARDGTSRQETQYF. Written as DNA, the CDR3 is TGCAGTGCTAGAGATGGGACGAGCCGTCAAGAGACCCAGTACTTC.

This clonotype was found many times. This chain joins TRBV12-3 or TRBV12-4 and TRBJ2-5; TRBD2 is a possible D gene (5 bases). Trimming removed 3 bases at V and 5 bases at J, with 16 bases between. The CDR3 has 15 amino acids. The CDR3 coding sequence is TGTGCCAGCAGTTTGTCCGGGAAGGGTATTGAGACCCAGTACTTC. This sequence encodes CASSLSGKGIETQYF.

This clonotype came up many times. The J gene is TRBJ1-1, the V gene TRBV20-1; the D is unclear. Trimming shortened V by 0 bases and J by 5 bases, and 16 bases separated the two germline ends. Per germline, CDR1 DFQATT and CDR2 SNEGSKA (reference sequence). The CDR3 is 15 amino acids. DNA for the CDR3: TGCAGTGCTAGAGACCTTTTCGCCGTAGCGACTGAAGCTTTCTTT. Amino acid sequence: CSARDLFAVATEAFF.

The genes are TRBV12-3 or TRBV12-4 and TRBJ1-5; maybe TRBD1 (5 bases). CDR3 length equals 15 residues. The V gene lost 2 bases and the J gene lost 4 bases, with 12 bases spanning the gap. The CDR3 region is CASSLTQGWNQPQHF. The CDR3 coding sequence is TGTGCCAGCAGTTTAACCCAGGGATGGAATCAGCCCCAGCATTTT.

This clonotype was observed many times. CDR3 loop: CASRLPERGESSNEQFF. In DNA form, the CDR3 reads TGTGCAAGTCGCCTACCGGAGCGGGGAGAATCCAGCAATGAGCAGTTCTTC. The genes are TRBV12-2 and TRBJ2-1; the DNA was not compared with TRBD2, the D call given in the table. TRBV12-2 is an annotated pseudogene. This CDR3 contains 17 residues.

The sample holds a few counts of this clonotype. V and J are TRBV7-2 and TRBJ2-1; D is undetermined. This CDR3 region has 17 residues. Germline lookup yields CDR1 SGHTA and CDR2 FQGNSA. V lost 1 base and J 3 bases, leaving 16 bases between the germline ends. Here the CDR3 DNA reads TGTGCCAGCAGCTTAGTTGTTCTCGGGCCGGTCTACAATGAGCAGTTCTTC. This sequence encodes CASSLVVLGPVYNEQFF.

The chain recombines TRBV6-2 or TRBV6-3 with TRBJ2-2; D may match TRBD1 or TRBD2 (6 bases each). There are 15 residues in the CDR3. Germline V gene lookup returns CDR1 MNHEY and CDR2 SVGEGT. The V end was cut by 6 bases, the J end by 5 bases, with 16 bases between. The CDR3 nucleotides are TGTGCCAGCAGGCTGTGCGGGACAATTACCGGGGAGCTGTTTTTT. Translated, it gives CASRLCGTITGELFF.

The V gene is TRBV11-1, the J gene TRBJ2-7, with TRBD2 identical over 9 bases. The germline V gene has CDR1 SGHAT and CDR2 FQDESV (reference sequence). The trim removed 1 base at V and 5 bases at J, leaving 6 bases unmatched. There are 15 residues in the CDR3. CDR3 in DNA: TGTGCCAGCAGCTTAGAGGCTAGCGGGATCGACGAGCAGTACTTC. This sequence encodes CASSLEASGIDEQYF.

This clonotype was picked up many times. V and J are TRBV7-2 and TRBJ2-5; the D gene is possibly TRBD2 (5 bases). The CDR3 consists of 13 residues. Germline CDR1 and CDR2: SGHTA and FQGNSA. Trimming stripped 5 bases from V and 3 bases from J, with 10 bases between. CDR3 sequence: CASSQMREETQYF. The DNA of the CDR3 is TGTGCCAGCAGCCAAATGAGGGAAGAGACCCAGTACTTC.

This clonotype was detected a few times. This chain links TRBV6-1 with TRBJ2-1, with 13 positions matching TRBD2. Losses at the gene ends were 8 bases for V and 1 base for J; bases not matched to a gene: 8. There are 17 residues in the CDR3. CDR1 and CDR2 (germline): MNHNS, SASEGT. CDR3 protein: CASLGLAGVLSYNEQFF. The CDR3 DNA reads TGTGCCAGCCTCGGACTAGCGGGAGTTTTGTCCTACAATGAGCAGTTCTTC.

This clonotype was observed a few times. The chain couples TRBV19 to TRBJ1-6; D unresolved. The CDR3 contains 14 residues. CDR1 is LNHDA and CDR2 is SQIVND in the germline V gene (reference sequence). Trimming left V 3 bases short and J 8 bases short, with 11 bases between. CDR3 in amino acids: CASSMARADSPLHF. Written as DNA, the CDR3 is TGTGCCAGTAGTATGGCACGGGCGGATTCACCCCTCCACTTT.

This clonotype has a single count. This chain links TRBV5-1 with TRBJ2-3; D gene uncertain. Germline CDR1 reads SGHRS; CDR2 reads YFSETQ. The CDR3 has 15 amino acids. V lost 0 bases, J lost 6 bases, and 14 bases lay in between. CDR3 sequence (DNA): TGCGCCAGCAGCTTGGGGGTAGAAATCGGCGATACGCAGTATTTT. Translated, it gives CASSLGVEIGDTQYF.

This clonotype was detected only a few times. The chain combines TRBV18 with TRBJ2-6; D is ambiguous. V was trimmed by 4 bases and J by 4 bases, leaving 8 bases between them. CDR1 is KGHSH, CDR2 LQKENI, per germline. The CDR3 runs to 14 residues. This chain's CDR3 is CASSRTKGANVLTF. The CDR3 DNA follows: TGTGCCAGCTCACGGACGAAGGGGGCCAACGTCCTGACTTTC.

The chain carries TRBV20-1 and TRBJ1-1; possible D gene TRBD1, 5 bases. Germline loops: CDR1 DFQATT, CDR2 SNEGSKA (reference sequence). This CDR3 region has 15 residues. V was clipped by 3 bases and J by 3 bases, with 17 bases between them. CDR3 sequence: CSASGGTRKDTEAFF. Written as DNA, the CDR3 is TGCAGTGCTAGTGGCGGGACTAGGAAGGACACTGAAGCTTTCTTT.

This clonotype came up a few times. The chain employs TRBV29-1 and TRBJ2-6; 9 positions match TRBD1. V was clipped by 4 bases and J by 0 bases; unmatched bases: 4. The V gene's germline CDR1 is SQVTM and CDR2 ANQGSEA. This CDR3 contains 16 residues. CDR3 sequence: CSVVDRGTSGANVLTF. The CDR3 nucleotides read TGCAGCGTTGTAGACAGGGGGACCTCTGGGGCCAACGTCCTGACTTTC.